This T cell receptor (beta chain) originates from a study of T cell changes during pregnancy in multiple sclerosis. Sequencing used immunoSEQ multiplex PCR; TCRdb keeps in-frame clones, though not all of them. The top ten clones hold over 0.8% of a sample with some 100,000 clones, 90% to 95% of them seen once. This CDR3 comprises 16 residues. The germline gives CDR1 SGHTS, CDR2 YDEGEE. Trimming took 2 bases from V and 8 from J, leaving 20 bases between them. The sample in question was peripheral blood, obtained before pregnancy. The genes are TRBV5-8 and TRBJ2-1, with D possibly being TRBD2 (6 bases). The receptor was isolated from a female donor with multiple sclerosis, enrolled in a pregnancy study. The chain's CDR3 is CASSLAEGRHGDEQFF. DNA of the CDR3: TGTGCCAGCAGCTTAGCGGAGGGACGACATGGGGATGAGCAGTTCTTC.